Listed below are T cell receptor beta chains from one sample, sequenced in a study of tumor and adjacent non-tumor tissue in lung cancer. From the multiplex PCR reads, TCRdb called clonotypes with MiXCR, one entry per CDR3 protein. The table shows fewer than 150,000 distinct CDR3 sequences, with 60% to 70% occurring only once. The sample taken for sequencing was lung tumor tissue. Receptor source: a man between 60 and 70 years old with small cell lung cancer. CDR3s include the opening cysteine and the closing phenylalanine or tryptophan. The D gene is left open where the match is weak. Size is stated for part of the rows, as once, few or many counts, or as a class when the clone is expanded.

V: TRBV6-1; J: TRBJ2-1; size: .; D: .; CDR3: CATIQGKPYNEQFF; DNA: TGTGCCACCATCCAAGGGAAACCCTACAATGAGCAGTTCTTC
V: TRBV6-1; J: TRBJ2-1; size: many; D: .; CDR3: CASSEADGTAYNEQFF; DNA: TGTGCCAGCAGTGAAGCCGACGGCACAGCCTACAATGAGCAGTTCTTC
V: TRBV11-2; J: TRBJ2-7; size: .; D: .; CDR3: CDSCLSLEQYF; DNA: TGTGACAGCTGCCTATCCCTCGAGCAGTACTTC
V: TRBV29-1; J: TRBJ2-1; size: many; D: .; CDR3: CSAGAARGGEQFF; DNA: TGCAGCGCTGGCGCCGCCAGGGGAGGTGAGCAGTTCTTC
V: TRBV20-1; J: TRBJ2-1; size: few; D: .; CDR3: CSARVGRDNDEQFF; DNA: TGCAGTGCTAGAGTGGGGCGCGATAACGATGAGCAGTTCTTC
V: TRBV6-5; J: TRBJ2-1; size: once; D: .; CDR3: CVSLRRDTHNEQFF; DNA: TGTGTCAGCCTACGCCGGGACACCCACAATGAGCAGTTCTTC
V: TRBV11-3; J: TRBJ2-5; size: .; D: TRBD1; CDR3: CAGSTDRGSQETQYF; DNA: TGTGCTGGCAGCACTGACAGGGGGTCCCAAGAGACCCAGTACTTC
V: TRBV20-1; J: TRBJ2-1; size: .; D: .; CDR3: CSAPKRVPYNERFF; DNA: TGCAGTGCTCCCAAGCGGGTCCCCTACAATGAGCGGTTCTTC
V: TRBV11-2; J: TRBJ2-5; size: .; D: .; CDR3: CTSSLRLTEYQETQYF; DNA: TGTACCAGCAGTTTAAGACTAACGGAGTACCAAGAGACCCAGTACTTC
V: TRBV20-1; J: TRBJ2-2; size: .; D: .; CDR3: CSTRDGIGELFF; DNA: TGTAGTACTAGAGATGGAATCGGGGAGCTGTTTTTT
V: TRBV10-3; J: TRBJ2-2; size: .; D: .; CDR3: CAITRTWNTGELFF; DNA: TGTGCCATCACCCGGACATGGAACACTGGGGAGCTGTTTTTT
V: TRBV7-9; J: TRBJ2-7; size: .; D: .; CDR3: CASSAGRDSYEQYF; DNA: TGTGCCAGCAGCGCCGGGCGGGACTCCTACGAGCAGTACTTC
V: TRBV20-1; J: TRBJ1-5; size: .; D: .; CDR3: CSASTGSQPQLF; DNA: TGCAGTGCTAGCACCGGGAGTCAGCCCCAGCTTTTT
V: TRBV29-1; J: TRBJ1-1; size: .; D: .; CDR3: CSLISGVNTEAFF; DNA: TGCAGCCTTATATCAGGGGTGAACACTGAAGCTTTCTTT
V: TRBV20-1; J: TRBJ2-3; size: many; D: .; CDR3: CSALGSSGSTDTQYF; DNA: TGCAGTGCCCTAGGGTCCAGCGGGAGCACAGATACGCAGTATTTT
V: TRBV12-3/TRBV12-4; J: TRBJ2-2; size: .; D: TRBD2; CDR3: CASCEMGGSNTGELFF; DNA: TGTGCCAGCTGCGAAATGGGGGGGTCGAACACCGGGGAGCTGTTTTTT
V: TRBV5-4; J: TRBJ2-1; size: few; D: .; CDR3: CASSSGSEQFF; DNA: TGTGCCAGCAGCTCGGGGAGTGAGCAGTTCTTC
V: TRBV11-3; J: TRBJ1-1; size: .; D: .; CDR3: CASSLELLGTEAFF; DNA: TGTGCCAGCAGCTTAGAATTACTTGGCACTGAAGCTTTCTTT
V: TRBV20-1; J: TRBJ1-1; size: .; D: .; CDR3: CSAVRQSTEAFF; DNA: TGCAGTGCTGTCCGGCAGAGCACTGAAGCTTTCTTT
V: TRBV29-1; J: TRBJ2-7; size: once; D: TRBD2; CDR3: CSVEFTSAFSHEQYF; DNA: TGCAGCGTTGAGTTCACTAGCGCTTTCTCCCACGAGCAGTACTTC
V: TRBV6-2/TRBV6-3; J: TRBJ2-3; size: many; D: .; CDR3: CASSYERPRGTDTQYF; DNA: TGTGCCAGCAGTTACGAACGGCCCCGGGGGACAGATACGCAGTATTTT
V: TRBV5-1; J: TRBJ1-2; size: .; D: TRBD1; CDR3: CASSLAGTGGEGYTF; DNA: TGCGCCAGCAGCTTGGCCGGGACAGGGGGCGAGGGCTACACCTTC
V: TRBV5-1; J: TRBJ2-3; size: .; D: .; CDR3: CASSLALGGTRTDTQYF; DNA: TGCGCCAGCAGCTTGGCCCTCGGTGGAACTAGGACAGATACGCAGTATTTT
V: TRBV6-2/TRBV6-3; J: TRBJ2-3; size: .; D: .; CDR3: CVSSNQQGRRTDTQYF; DNA: TGTGTCAGTAGCAATCAACAGGGTAGGAGGACAGATACGCAGTATTTT